This record looks at one TCR beta chain sequence and its context. How the authors handled the data: Amplifying reference gene primers gave estimates of nucleated cell counts. Profiling relied on immunoSEQ multiplex PCR, and the TCRdb table lists in-frame clones only, not all of them. V and J calls and clone size are given by that table; D and trimming were obtained from the DNA. In the table there are roughly 450,000 clones, roughly 87% of which are singletons. CDR3 length: 15 amino acids. Germline-derived CDR1 and CDR2 are LGHDT and YNNKEL (reference sequence). Trimming took 0 bases from V and 4 from J; bases not matched to a gene: 5. The sample comes from a study of blood T cell repertoires in COVID-19. All enrollees were about 18 to 100 years old and from some 24 US areas.

The clonotype originates from a man aged 18 to 35 who had recovered from COVID-19. The chain links TRBV3-1 (or the pseudogene TRBV3-2) to TRBJ2-7, with TRBD2 matching 8 bases. The material sequenced was PBMCs or T cells enriched from blood (not recorded which). The DNA for the CDR3 is TGTGCCAGCAGCCAAGAGGGACTAGTGCGGTACGAGCAGTACTTC. Its protein product is CASSQEGLVRYEQYF.